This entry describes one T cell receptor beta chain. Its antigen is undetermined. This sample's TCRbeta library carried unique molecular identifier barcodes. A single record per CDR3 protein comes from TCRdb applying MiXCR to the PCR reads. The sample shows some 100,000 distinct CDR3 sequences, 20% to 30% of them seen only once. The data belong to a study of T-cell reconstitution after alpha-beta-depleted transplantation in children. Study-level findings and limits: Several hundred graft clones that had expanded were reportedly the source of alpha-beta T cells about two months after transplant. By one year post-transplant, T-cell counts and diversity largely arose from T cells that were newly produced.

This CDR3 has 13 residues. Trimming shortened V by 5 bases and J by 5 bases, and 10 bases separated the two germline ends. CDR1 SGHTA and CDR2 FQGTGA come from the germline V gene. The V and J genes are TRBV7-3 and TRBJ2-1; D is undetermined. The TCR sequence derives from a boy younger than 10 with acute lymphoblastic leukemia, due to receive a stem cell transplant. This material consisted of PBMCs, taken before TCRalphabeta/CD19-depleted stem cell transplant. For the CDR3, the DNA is TGTGCCAGCAGCGTAGCCAAGGACAATGAGCAGTTCTTC. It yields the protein CASSVAKDNEQFF.